The sequence of this T cell receptor (beta chain) was determined in a study of T cell responses to AZD1222 COVID-19 vaccine. Data came from immunoSEQ multiplex PCR; TCRdb stores just in-frame clones and leaves some out. Of around 76,000 clones in the sample, over 80% are singletons; the top ten hold 8% to 10%. Concerning this clone itself: The antigen remains undetermined.

Trimming took 2 bases from V and 4 from J, leaving 9 bases between them. CDR1 and CDR2 from the germline V gene are SQVTM and ANQGSEA. The CDR3 has 13 amino acids. Study-wide results and limits: Unmutated variant regions are reportedly targeted by nearly half of spike-specific TCRs. Seropositivity was recorded at baseline in only 6 or 7 AZD1222 recipients. Females made up more of the donors, who were largely white British, and clonal diversity may have come out too low. Repertoires were collected only later (after the peak T cell response had occurred).

The specimen was peripheral blood, collected on day 0 of AZD1222 vaccination. This rearrangement joins TRBV29-1 to TRBJ1-5; tentatively, D is TRBD1 (5 bases). This receptor was taken from an adult in good health. CDR3: CSVEFGGNQPQHF. CDR3 nucleotide sequence: TGCAGCGTTGAATTCGGGGGGAATCAGCCCCAGCATTTT.